The 3 T cell receptor beta chains in this list originate from one sample, sequenced in a study of CD4 T cells in relation to SARS-CoV-2 and coronaviruses. Unexposed donor CD4+ T cells date from 2011-2018, before the COVID-19 pandemic. CD4+ T cells were isolated from the cells after nine to eleven days of culture. The method was immunoSEQ multiplex PCR; TCRdb's version includes in-frame clones alone and lacks a portion of them. This sample has around 21,000 clones, with 66% found just once. Their target antigens are unknown. Sequenced sample: CD4+ T cells from PBMCs, cultured in vitro. The receptors originated from a human donor in good health.

The genes are TRBV19 and TRBJ2-6; D call uncertain. The CDR3 runs to 14 residues. The germline V gene encodes CDR1 LNHDA and CDR2 SQIVND (reference sequence). With 10 bases removed from V and 2 bases from J, the gap between germline ends came to 12 bases. The CDR3 coding sequence is TGTGCCACCGGTGGGTTAACTGGGGCCAACGTCCTGACTTTC. Translation gives CATGGLTGANVLTF. Filled out from reference TRBV19 and TRBJ2-6, the complete variable domain reads DGGITQSPKYLFRKEGQNVTLSCEQNLNHDAMYWYRQDPGQGLRLIYYSQIVNDFQKGDIAEGYSVSREKKESFPLTVTSAQKNPTAFYLCATGGLTGANVLTFGAGSRLTVL.

The CDR3 reads CASSYEVYEQYF. In DNA, the CDR3 is TGTGCCAGCAGTTACGAGGTGTACGAGCAGTACTTC. The V and J genes are TRBV6-2 or TRBV6-3 and TRBJ2-7, with D unclear. The CDR3 spans 12 residues. The V end was cut by 2 bases, the J end by 4 bases, with 6 bases between. CDR1 and CDR2 (germline): MNHEY, SVGEGT.

The rearrangement links TRBV3-1 (or the pseudogene TRBV3-2) to TRBJ2-3; D might be TRBD2 (6 bases). V dropped 5 bases and J dropped 9 bases, with 15 bases sitting between them. CDR1 is LGHDT and CDR2 is YNNKEL in the germline V gene (reference sequence). The CDR3 length is 13 residues. The CDR3 loop is CASSSFGGKTQYF. The CDR3 DNA follows: TGTGCCAGCAGCTCGTTCGGCGGGAAAACGCAGTATTTT.